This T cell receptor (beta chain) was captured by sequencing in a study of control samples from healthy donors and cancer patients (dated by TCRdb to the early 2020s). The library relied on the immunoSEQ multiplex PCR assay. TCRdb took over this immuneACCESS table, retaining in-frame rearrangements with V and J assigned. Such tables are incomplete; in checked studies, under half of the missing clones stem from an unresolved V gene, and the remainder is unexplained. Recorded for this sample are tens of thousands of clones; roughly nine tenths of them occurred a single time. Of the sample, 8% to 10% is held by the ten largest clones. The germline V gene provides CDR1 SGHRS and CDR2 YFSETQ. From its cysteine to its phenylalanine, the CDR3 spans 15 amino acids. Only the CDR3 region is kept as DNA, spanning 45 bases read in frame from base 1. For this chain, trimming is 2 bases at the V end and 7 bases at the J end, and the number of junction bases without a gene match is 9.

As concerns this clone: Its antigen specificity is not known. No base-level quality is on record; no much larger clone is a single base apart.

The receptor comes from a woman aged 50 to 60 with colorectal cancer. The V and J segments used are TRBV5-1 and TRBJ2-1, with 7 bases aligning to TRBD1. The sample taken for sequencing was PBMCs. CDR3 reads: CASSFEGDSWNEQFF. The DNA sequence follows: TGCGCCAGCAGCTTCGAGGGGGACAGTTGGAATGAGCAGTTCTTC.